This section outlines one TCR beta chain sequence together with its context. Using immunoSEQ multiplex PCR, the repertoire was profiled, and TCRdb retains in-frame clones only, with some absent. Found here are approximately 640,000 clones, 80% to 95% of them singletons; the top ten hold 34%. These data originate in a study of shared clonotypes between healthy human individuals. About the research overall: Each donor's CD8 memory used one plate, CD8 naive two, each CD4 subset three.

The CDR3 is 14 amino acids. Per the germline V gene, CDR1 is SGHDT and CDR2 is YYEEEE. V trimming: 0 bases; J trimming: 6 bases; junction bases outside the gene matches: 5. CD45RO+ cells went into CD8 memory alongside CCR7-negative CD45RA+ TemRA cells. The specimen was memory CD8+ T cells from PBMCs. Subset meaning: CD45RO+ cells pooled with CCR7-negative TemRA cells. This TCR derives from a man aged 18 to 29 in good health. Some clones in this sample may be carry-over from other donors' samples. The chain carries TRBV5-6 and TRBJ2-7, with 8 bases lining up with TRBD1. The CDR3 DNA follows: TGTGCCAGCAGCTTGGTACCAGGGGGCTCCGAGCAGTACTTC. It codes for CASSLVPGGSEQYF.